Presented here are 24 T cell receptor beta chains from one specimen sequenced in a study of response to subunit inactivated influenza vaccine. TCRdb reanalysed the RT-PCR reads using MiXCR and keeps one entry per CDR3 protein. This table has under 850,000 distinct CDR3 sequences, about a fifth appearing once. Sequences were derived from PBMCs from blood, sampled 4 to 6 days after vaccination. These receptors came from a man aged 45 to 65 who received an inactivated influenza vaccine.

This clonotype was picked up a small number of times. The chain joins TRBV7-2 to TRBJ2-7, with TRBD2 matching over 8 bases. J lost 6 bases, V lost 3 bases, and 7 bases had no gene match. Germline V gene data show CDR1 as SGHTA and CDR2 as FQGNSA. There are 14 residues in the CDR3. In DNA form, the CDR3 reads TGTGCCAGCAGCTTTAGCGGGATCTTGAGCGAGCAGTACTTC. The encoded protein is CASSFSGILSEQYF.

This clonotype occurred a few times. CDR3 in DNA: TGTGCCAGCAGCCATCGACAGGGTCCAGAGACCCAGTACTTC. It translates to CASSHRQGPETQYF. The V and J genes are TRBV7-2 and TRBJ2-5, with TRBD1 identical over 7 bases. Unmatched junction bases numbered 7, after V lost 5 bases and J lost 4 bases. The CDR3 sequence is 14 residues long. Germline CDR1 is SGHTA and CDR2 is FQGNSA. The full variable domain, completed using reference TRBV7-2 and TRBJ2-5, is GAGVSQSPSNKVTEKGKDVELRCDPISGHTALYWYRQSLGQGLEFLIYFQGNSAPDKSGLPSDRFSAERTGGSVSTLTIQRTQQEDSAVYLCASSHRQGPETQYFGPGTRLLVL.

This clonotype was detected ten times or more. The chain is built from TRBV9 and TRBJ1-4; 8 positions match TRBD1. V trimming: 3 bases; J trimming: 6 bases; junction bases outside the gene matches: 1. Germline V gives CDR1 SGDLS, CDR2 YYNGEE. This CDR3 has 13 amino acids. The CDR3 region is CASSGTGYEKLFF. The CDR3 nucleotides are TGTGCCAGCAGCGGGACAGGGTATGAAAAACTGTTTTTT. The variable domain in full, completed from reference TRBV9 and TRBJ1-4, reads DSGVTQTPKHLITATGQRVTLRCSPRSGDLSVYWYQQSLDQGLQFLIQYYNGEERAKGNILERFSAQQFPDLHSELNLSSLELGDSALYFCASSGTGYEKLFFGSGTQLSVL.

This clonotype was seen repeatedly, ten times or more. The J gene is TRBJ2-7, the V gene TRBV12-3 or TRBV12-4, with D unresolved. CDR3 length: 13 amino acids. V was pared by 2 bases and J by 7 bases, with 12 bases between. The chain's CDR3 is CASSLNPPDEQYF. CDR3 sequence (DNA): TGTGCCAGCAGTTTAAACCCCCCGGATGAGCAGTACTTC.

The gene calls are TRBV24-1 and TRBJ2-1, with TRBD1 matching 9 bases. J gave up 0 bases and V 1 base, and 6 bases lay outside the gene matches. The CDR3 extends over 18 amino acids. Looked up from germline, CDR1 is KGHDR and CDR2 is SFDVKD. The CDR3 loop reads CATSDFGDRASSYNEQFF. CDR3 DNA: TGTGCCACCAGTGATTTCGGGGACAGGGCGAGCTCCTACAATGAGCAGTTCTTC.

The table lists this clonotype with many counts. This chain connects TRBV20-1 to TRBJ2-7, with 12 nucleotides matching TRBD2. This CDR3 comprises 14 residues. Trimming removed 6 bases from V and 3 bases from J; junction bases left unmatched: 6. Germline assignment: CDR1 DFQATT and CDR2 SNEGSKA (reference sequence). CDR3 DNA: TGCAGTGCCCTCACACTAGCGGGAGGCTACGAGCAGTACTTC. It is translated as CSALTLAGGYEQYF.

The chain recombines TRBV12-3 or TRBV12-4 with TRBJ2-5; 8 bases fit TRBD2. CDR3 size: 15 residues. Trimming removed 3 bases from V and 4 bases from J; junction bases left unmatched: 7. This CDR3 reads CASSLGRAGGETQYF. The CDR3 DNA reads TGTGCCAGCAGTTTGGGTCGGGCGGGGGGAGAGACCCAGTACTTC.

This clonotype was found many times. The rearrangement uses TRBV12-3 or TRBV12-4 and TRBJ2-7; no firm D call. This CDR3 comprises 13 residues. V lost 6 bases and J lost 7, with 16 bases in between. The CDR3 region has the DNA TGTGCCAGCAGGCCCTCTTTATCGTCGGAGCAGTACTTC. It encodes CASRPSLSSEQYF.

This clonotype has just a few counts. V usage is TRBV12-3 or TRBV12-4 and J usage is TRBJ1-2; 11 nucleotides match TRBD1. The CDR3 length is 17 residues. Unmatched junction bases numbered 9, after V lost 3 bases and J lost 3 bases. CDR3 amino acids: CASSFLIGQGAYYGYTF. CDR3 sequence (DNA): TGTGCCAGCAGTTTCCTCATCGGACAGGGGGCATACTATGGCTACACCTTC.

The chain has TRBV20-1 and TRBJ2-3; D unclear. V was shortened by 0 bases and J by 2 bases, with 12 bases between the two germline ends. CDR1 is DFQATT and CDR2 is SNEGSKA in the germline V gene (reference sequence). This CDR3 comprises 15 residues. The CDR3 region is CSARDIRWDTDTQYF. CDR3 DNA sequence: TGCAGTGCTAGAGATATCAGGTGGGACACAGATACGCAGTATTTT.

A few counts support this clonotype. V is TRBV11-2 and J is TRBJ1-1; tentative D call: TRBD1 (6 bases). This CDR3 comprises 12 residues. The V gene's germline CDR1 is SGHAT and CDR2 FQNNGV. V lost 4 bases and J lost 7, with 10 bases in between. CDR3 bases: TGTGCCAGCAGCTGGGAGACAGGTGAAGCTTTCTTT. Protein sequence: CASSWETGEAFF.

The V and J genes are TRBV28 and TRBJ2-1; D remains unclear. This CDR3 is 14 amino acids long. Trimming removed 5 bases at V and 5 bases at J, with 13 bases between. Germline CDR1 reads MDHEN; CDR2 reads SYDVKM. CDR3 residues: CASSVVLGNNEQFF. The CDR3 DNA sequence: TGTGCCAGCAGTGTAGTATTGGGGAACAATGAGCAGTTCTTC.

This clonotype showed up just once. The rearrangement uses TRBV27 and TRBJ2-1; D is ambiguous. Germline V gene sequence: CDR1 MNHEY, CDR2 SMNVEV (reference sequence). CDR3 size: 16 residues. Trimming stripped 10 bases from V and 3 bases from J, with 22 bases between. The CDR3 coding sequence is TGTGCCAACCGGGTCCCCACGAGACGGCGCTACAATGAGCAGTTCTTC. This gives the protein CANRVPTRRRYNEQFF.

The chain is built from TRBV20-1 and TRBJ2-2; 8 bases map to TRBD2. V lost 5 bases to trimming and J lost 7 bases; unmatched junction nucleotides: 9. CDR3 size: 14 residues. Germline V lookup: CDR1 DFQATT, CDR2 SNEGSKA (reference sequence). CDR3 loop: CSALPGGRVGELFF. In DNA, the CDR3 is TGCAGTGCTCTCCCGGGGGGGAGAGTCGGGGAGCTGTTTTTT.

This clonotype was recorded many times. The chain employs TRBV6-2 or TRBV6-3 and TRBJ2-7, with 11 bases aligning to TRBD1. CDR1 is MNHEY and CDR2 is SVGEGT in the germline V gene. The V and J ends lost 6 bases and 8 bases, in that order; junction bases with no gene match: 12. This CDR3 region has 15 residues. Here the CDR3 reads CASRKPAGTGGKQYF. The CDR3 DNA follows: TGTGCCAGCAGGAAACCCGCAGGGACAGGGGGTAAGCAGTACTTC.

The rearrangement links TRBV5-1 to TRBJ2-3, with 7 bases that match TRBD2. This CDR3 spans 15 amino acids. The V segment lost 1 base and the J segment 2 bases; nucleotides outside the gene matches: 4. Germline V CDR1 and CDR2: SGHRS, YFSETQ. The CDR3 loop reads CASSLSGNPTDTQYF. The CDR3 nucleotides are TGCGCCAGCAGCTTGAGCGGGAACCCCACAGATACGCAGTATTTT.

The rearrangement uses TRBV24-1 and TRBJ2-3; TRBD2 agrees at 11 bases. V trimming: 3 bases; J trimming: 4 bases; junction bases outside the gene matches: 11. Germline V lookup: CDR1 KGHDR, CDR2 SFDVKD. This CDR3 is built from 18 residues. The CDR3 region is CATSDRTGTSGPPDTQYF. CDR3 DNA: TGTGCCACCAGTGATCGAACCGGGACTAGCGGCCCTCCAGATACGCAGTATTTT.

This sequence joins TRBV27 and TRBJ2-5; 10 bases are a match to TRBD1. Trimming cost V 5 bases and J 5 bases; bases outside gene matches: 14. Germline CDR1 is MNHEY and CDR2 is SMNVEV (reference sequence). The CDR3 sequence is 17 residues long. CDR3 sequence reads: CASSGGQGGYVVETQYF. CDR3 in DNA: TGTGCCAGCAGTGGAGGACAGGGGGGCTACGTTGTTGAGACCCAGTACTTC.

The sample holds many counts of this clonotype. As DNA, the CDR3 is TGCAGTGCTCGACACCCAGCGAAGAGCTCCTACGAGCAGTACTTC. This translates into CSARHPAKSSYEQYF. This sequence joins TRBV20-1 and TRBJ2-7; D gene unclear. Germline V gene sequence: CDR1 DFQATT, CDR2 SNEGSKA (reference sequence). V gave up 5 bases and J gave up 0 bases, with 17 bases separating them. CDR3 size: 15 residues.

The sample holds a few counts of this clonotype. The chain employs TRBV15 and TRBJ2-1, with 7 bases aligning to TRBD1. CDR3 size: 15 residues. The J segment lost 6 bases and the V segment lost 2 bases, leaving 7 bases of the junction unmatched. Germline V gives CDR1 LNHNV, CDR2 YYDKDF (reference sequence). The CDR3: CATSRSGTVGNEQFF. The CDR3 region has the DNA TGTGCCACCAGCAGATCCGGGACAGTTGGCAATGAGCAGTTCTTC. Supplemented by reference TRBV15 and TRBJ2-1, the full variable domain reads DAMVIQNPRYQVTQFGKPVTLSCSQTLNHNVMYWYQQKSSQAPKLLFHYYDKDFNNEADTPDNFQSRRPNTSFCFLDIRSPGLGDTAMYLCATSRSGTVGNEQFFGPGTRLTVL.

The V and J genes are TRBV2 and TRBJ2-1; a weak D match, TRBD1 (5 bases). V shed 3 bases and J shed 7 bases, with 10 bases lying between them. The CDR3 loop spans 13 amino acids. CDR1 is SNHLY and CDR2 is FYNNEI in the germline V gene. CDR3 nucleotide sequence: TGTGCCAGCAGTGACAGGGAATGGAATGAGCAGTTCTTC. This sequence encodes CASSDREWNEQFF. The entire variable domain, with the rest obtained from reference TRBV2 and TRBJ2-1, is as follows: EPEVTQTPSHQVTQMGQEVILRCVPISNHLYFYWYRQILGQKVEFLVSFYNNEISEKSEIFDDQFSVERPDGSNFTLKIRSTKLEDSAMYFCASSDREWNEQFFGPGTRLTVL.

This clonotype has just a few counts. The chain uses TRBV20-1 and TRBJ1-5; 8 positions agree with TRBD1. The CDR3 runs to 15 residues. V shed 1 base and J 5 bases; nucleotides not matched to a gene: 7. Germline V gene sequence: CDR1 DFQATT, CDR2 SNEGSKA (reference sequence). The CDR3 region is CSARVAGGYDQPQHF. CDR3 sequence (DNA): TGCAGTGCTAGAGTGGCAGGGGGCTATGATCAGCCCCAGCATTTT.

A few counts support this clonotype. CDR3 DNA: TGTGCCAGCTCCCGGGACAGGGAGACAGATACGCAGTATTTT. Translation gives CASSRDRETDTQYF. The chain uses TRBV18 and TRBJ2-3; 9 bases line up with TRBD1. The junction had 4 bases not matched to a gene; V was cut back by 6 bases and J by 3 bases. Germline V gene sequence: CDR1 KGHSH, CDR2 LQKENI. This CDR3 has 14 residues.

The rearrangement joins TRBV20-1 to TRBJ1-6; D may be TRBD1 (6 bases). There are 17 residues in the CDR3. CDR1 DFQATT and CDR2 SNEGSKA come from the germline V gene (reference sequence). Trimming shortened V by 0 bases and J by 5 bases, and 17 bases separated the two germline ends. CDR3 sequence: CSARDQLQSGDNSPLHF. The CDR3 DNA reads TGCAGTGCTAGAGATCAACTCCAGTCAGGGGATAATTCACCCCTCCACTTT.